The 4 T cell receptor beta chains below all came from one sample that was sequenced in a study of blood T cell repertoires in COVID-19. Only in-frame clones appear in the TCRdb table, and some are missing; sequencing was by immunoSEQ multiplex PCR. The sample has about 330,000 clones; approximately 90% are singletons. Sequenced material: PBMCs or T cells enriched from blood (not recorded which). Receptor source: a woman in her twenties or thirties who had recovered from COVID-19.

The CDR3 nucleotides read TGTGCCAGCAGCCCAGGGACAGACTATGGCTACACCTTC. Encoded protein: CASSPGTDYGYTF. This chain connects TRBV7-8 to TRBJ1-2; 7 nucleotides align to TRBD1. Germline loops: CDR1 SGHVS, CDR2 FQNEAQ. The CDR3 length is 13 residues. V lost 5 bases to trimming and J lost 3 bases; unmatched junction nucleotides: 3.

CDR3 residues: CASSLAGPSGYTF. DNA for the CDR3: TGTGCCAGCAGCTTAGCGGGACCCAGCGGCTACACCTTC. This chain links TRBV5-6 with TRBJ1-2, with D possibly TRBD1 on 5 matching bases. Germline CDR1 reads SGHDT; CDR2 reads YYEEEE. V was shortened by 2 bases and J by 8 bases, with 13 bases between the two germline ends. This CDR3 comprises 13 residues.

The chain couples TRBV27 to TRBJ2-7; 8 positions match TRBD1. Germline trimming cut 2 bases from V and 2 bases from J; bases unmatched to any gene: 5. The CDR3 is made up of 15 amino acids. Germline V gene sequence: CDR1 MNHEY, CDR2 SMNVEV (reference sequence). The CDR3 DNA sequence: TGTGCCAGCAGTTTAAGGACAGGGCCAACCTACGAGCAGTACTTC. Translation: CASSLRTGPTYEQYF.

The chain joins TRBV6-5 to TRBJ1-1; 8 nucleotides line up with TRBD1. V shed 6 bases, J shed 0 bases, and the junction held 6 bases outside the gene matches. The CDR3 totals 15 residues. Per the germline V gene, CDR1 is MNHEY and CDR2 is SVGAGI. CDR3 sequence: CASRAGQGLNTEAFF. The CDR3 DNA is TGTGCCAGCAGGGCTGGACAGGGATTGAACACTGAAGCTTTCTTT.